The TCR beta chain under discussion was sequenced for a study of post-analysis software for immune sequencing data. On the study more broadly: Clinical courses comprised relapsing-remitting, secondary progressive and progressive-relapsing multiple sclerosis. General observations from the study: The five TRBV segments detected at higher frequency in patients than in controls included TRBV5-6, TRBV5-1 and TRBV20-1. Normalized Chao1 diversity was significantly reduced in patients versus controls. F measure grouped same-batch samples tightly together.

cDNA libraries of TCR beta carried unique molecular identifiers. T cells numbering roughly 0.95 to 10 million gave rise to roughly 0.5 million cDNA molecules. In TCRdb, the PCR reads were re-called with MiXCR into one record per CDR3 protein. The table lists roughly 800,000 distinct CDR3 sequences, about 57% of them singletons. This clonotype has more than one count but fewer than ten. Its matching antigen is unknown. CDR3 length equals 14 residues. Trimming removed 0 bases at V and 6 bases at J, with 11 bases between. Germline V gene data show CDR1 as ENHRY and CDR2 as SYGVKD. This chain links TRBV10-3 with TRBJ1-2; D call uncertain. Sequenced sample: blood. This receptor was taken from a girl aged 10-17 years with multiple sclerosis. CDR3 loop: CAISESSLPHGYTF. DNA for the CDR3: TGTGCCATCAGTGAGTCGAGTCTACCCCATGGCTACACCTTC.